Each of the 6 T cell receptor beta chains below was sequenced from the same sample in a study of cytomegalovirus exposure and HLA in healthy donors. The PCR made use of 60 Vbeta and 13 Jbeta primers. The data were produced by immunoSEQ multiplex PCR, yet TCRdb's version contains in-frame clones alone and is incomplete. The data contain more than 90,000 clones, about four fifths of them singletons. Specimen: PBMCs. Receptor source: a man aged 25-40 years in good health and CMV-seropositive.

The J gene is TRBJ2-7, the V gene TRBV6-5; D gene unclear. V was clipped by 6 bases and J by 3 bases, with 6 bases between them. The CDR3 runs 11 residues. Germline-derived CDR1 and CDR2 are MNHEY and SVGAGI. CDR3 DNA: TGTGCCAGCAGGCGAAACTACGAGCAGTACTTC. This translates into CASRRNYEQYF.

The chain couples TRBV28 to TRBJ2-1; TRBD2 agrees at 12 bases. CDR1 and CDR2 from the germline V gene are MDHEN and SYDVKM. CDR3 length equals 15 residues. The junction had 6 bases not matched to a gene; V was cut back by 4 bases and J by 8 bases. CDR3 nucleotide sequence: TGTGCCAGCAGTTCTGACCTAGCGGGGGGGGATGAGCAGTTCTTC. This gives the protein CASSSDLAGGDEQFF.

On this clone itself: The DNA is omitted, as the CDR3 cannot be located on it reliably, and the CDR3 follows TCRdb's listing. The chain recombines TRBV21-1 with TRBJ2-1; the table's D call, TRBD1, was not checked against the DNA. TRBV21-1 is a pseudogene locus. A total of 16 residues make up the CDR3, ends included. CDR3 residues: CASSKEWGRGNCEQFF.

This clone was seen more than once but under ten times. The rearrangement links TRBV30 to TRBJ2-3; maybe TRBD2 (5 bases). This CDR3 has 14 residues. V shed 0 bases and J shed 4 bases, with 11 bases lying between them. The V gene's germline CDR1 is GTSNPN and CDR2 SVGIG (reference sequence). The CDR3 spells CAWSVLRGADTQYF. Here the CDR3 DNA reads TGTGCCTGGAGTGTACTTCGGGGTGCAGATACGCAGTATTTT.

In DNA, the CDR3 is TGCAGCGTTGAAACAGGGAGGGACACTGAAGCTTTCTTT. Protein product: CSVETGRDTEAFF. The rearrangement joins TRBV29-1 to TRBJ1-1, with a weak D call TRBD1 (6 bases). Trimming removed 2 bases from V and 3 bases from J, with 10 bases in between. The germline CDR1 and CDR2 sequences are SQVTM and ANQGSEA. CDR3 size: 13 residues. Variable domain in full (rest from reference TRBV29-1 and TRBJ1-1): SAVISQKPSRDICQRGTSLTIQCQVDSQVTMMFWYRQQPGQSLTLIATANQGSEATYESGFVIDKFPISRPNLTFSTLTVSNMSPEDSSIYLCSVETGRDTEAFFGQGTRLTVV.

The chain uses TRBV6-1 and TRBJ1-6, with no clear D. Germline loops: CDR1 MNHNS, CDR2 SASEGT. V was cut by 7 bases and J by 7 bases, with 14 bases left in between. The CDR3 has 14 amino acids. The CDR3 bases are TGTGCCAGCAACGGCGGGCAGCTAAATTCACCCCTCCACTTT. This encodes CASNGGQLNSPLHF.